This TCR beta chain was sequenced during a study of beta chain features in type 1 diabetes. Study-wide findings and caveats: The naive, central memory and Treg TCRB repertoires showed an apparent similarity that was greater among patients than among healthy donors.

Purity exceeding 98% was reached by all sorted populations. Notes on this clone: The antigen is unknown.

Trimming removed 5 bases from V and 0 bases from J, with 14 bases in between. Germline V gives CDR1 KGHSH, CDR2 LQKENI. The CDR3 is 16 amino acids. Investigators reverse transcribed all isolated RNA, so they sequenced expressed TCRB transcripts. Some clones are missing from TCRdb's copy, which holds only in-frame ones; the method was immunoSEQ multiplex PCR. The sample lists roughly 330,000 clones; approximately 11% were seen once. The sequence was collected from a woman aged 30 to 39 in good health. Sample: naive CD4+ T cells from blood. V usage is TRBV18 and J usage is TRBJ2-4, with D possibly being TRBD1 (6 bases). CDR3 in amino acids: CASSTGQILAKNIQYF. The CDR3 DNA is TGTGCCAGCTCAACTGGACAGATTTTAGCCAAAAACATTCAGTACTTC.